A selection of T cell receptor beta chains follows, all from one sample in a study of blood T cell repertoires in COVID-19. Profiled with immunoSEQ multiplex PCR; TCRdb holds only in-frame clones, not every one. Here the sample spans roughly 410,000 clones, around 89% being singletons. The sequencing sample was made of peripheral blood. All receptors derive from a middle-aged man with acute or convalescent COVID-19. Both conserved end residues are part of each CDR3. The D gene is left open where the match is weak. Clone size is shown for a subset of rows, as once, few, many or a class of expanded clone.

V gene	J gene	clone size	D gene	CDR3 DNA	CDR3 protein
TRBV28	TRBJ2-3	NA	TRBD2	TGTGCCAGCAGTCCCGGGACTAGTAGTCAGTATTTT	CASSPGTSSQYF
TRBV4-2	TRBJ1-2	NA	NA	TGTGCCAGCAGCCAAGTACAGGGTATGATGGACTATGGCTACACCTTC	CASSQVQGMMDYGYTF
TRBV30	TRBJ1-2	NA	TRBD1	TGTGCCTGGAGCGGACCTATGTGGGACAGGGGGTCGCAACTCTATGGCTACACCTTC	CAWSGPMWDRGSQLYGYTF
TRBV27	TRBJ2-7	NA	NA	TGTGCCAGCAGTTTGATAGGGGGTTACGAGCAGTACTTC	CASSLIGGYEQYF
TRBV3-1/TRBV3-2	TRBJ1-2	once	NA	TGTGCCAGCAGCCAAGTTTCGGCAGGCGGCTACACCTTC	CASSQVSAGGYTF
TRBV2	TRBJ2-4	NA	NA	TGCCCATCTGGGGAGGGGGACTTC	CPSGEGDF
TRBV7-6	TRBJ2-1	NA	NA	TGTGCCAGCAGCCCCCTCGCTAGTTTTGGCGATGAGCAGTTCTTC	CASSPLASFGDEQFF
TRBV5-1	TRBJ2-5	NA	NA	TGCGCCAGCAGCTTGGTGATGACAGGAGCCTTAGGGGAGACCCAGTACTTC	CASSLVMTGALGETQYF
TRBV30	TRBJ1-5	NA	NA	TGTGCCTGGAGTACCGCGGGCGGCAATCAGCCCCAGCATTTT	CAWSTAGGNQPQHF
TRBV5-1	TRBJ2-2	NA	NA	TGCGCCAGCAGCTTGGCAGGGGCCGACACCGGGGAGCTGTTTTTT	CASSLAGADTGELFF
TRBV2	TRBJ1-2	NA	TRBD1	TGTGCCAGCCTACAGGGGGCCGAAGGCTACACCTTC	CASLQGAEGYTF
TRBV18	TRBJ1-6	NA	NA	TGTGCCAGCTCACCCCGCCCAGGGAATAATTCACCCCTCCACTTT	CASSPRPGNNSPLHF
TRBV29-1	TRBJ1-1	NA	NA	TGCAGCGTCCCCTCCGAGGGGGTCAACACTGAAGCTTTCTTT	CSVPSEGVNTEAFF
TRBV28	TRBJ1-1	NA	NA	TGTGCCAGCAGCACTGCGGCCACTGAAGCTTTCTTT	CASSTAATEAFF
TRBV6-5	TRBJ2-3	NA	TRBD2	TGTGCCAGCAGAGTTAGCGGGAGGGTTGGAGATACGCAGTATTTT	CASRVSGRVGDTQYF
TRBV19	TRBJ1-2	NA	NA	TGTGCCAGTAGTATAGGGACGGACATTTATGGCTACACCTTC	CASSIGTDIYGYTF
TRBV4-3	TRBJ2-3	NA	NA	TGCGCCAGCAGCCAAGTCATGGGAGCGGCAGATACGCAGTATTTT	CASSQVMGAADTQYF
TRBV4-2	TRBJ2-1	NA	TRBD2	TGTGCCAGCAGCCAAGTGTCAAGCGGGGGGGGAACGAATGAGCAGTTCTTC	CASSQVSSGGGTNEQFF
TRBV6-5	TRBJ2-7	NA	NA	TGTGCCAGCAGTTACATGGCCGCCACGGGCGAGCAGTACTTC	CASSYMAATGEQYF
TRBV7-9	TRBJ2-1	NA	TRBD2	TGTGCCAGCAGCTCAAGGACTAGCGGGAGGGCTTACAATGAGCAGTTCTTC	CASSSRTSGRAYNEQFF
TRBV2	TRBJ2-5	NA	TRBD2	TGTGCCAGCGGCGGGGGGGAAGAGACCCAGTACTTC	CASGGGEETQYF
TRBV6-5	TRBJ1-2	NA	NA	TGTGCCAGCAGTTACTCGACCAGGGGCAAGGGCTACACCTTC	CASSYSTRGKGYTF
TRBV25-1	TRBJ1-2	NA	NA	TGTGCCAGTCGGGAGGGGCAGAACTATGGCTACACCTTC	CASREGQNYGYTF
TRBV3-1/TRBV3-2	TRBJ2-1	NA	TRBD2	TGTGCCAGCAGCCCGAGACTAGCGGGGGGTCCCCAGTACAATGAGCAGTTCTTC	CASSPRLAGGPQYNEQFF
TRBV21-1	TRBJ1-1	NA	NA	TGTGCCAGCAGCATCGAGGGAGAATTGAACACTGAAGCTTTCTTT	CASSIEGELNTEAFF
TRBV7-3	TRBJ1-1	NA	TRBD1	TGTGCCAGCAGCTCCCCCGGGACAGCGTCTTTCTTT	CASSSPGTASFF
TRBV21-1	TRBJ1-5	NA	NA	TGTGCCAGCAGCAAAGTACCGAGAGACAGGCATCATAGCAATCAGCCCCAGCATTTT	CASSKVPRDRHHSNQPQHF
TRBV11-3	TRBJ1-2	NA	NA	TGTGCCAGCAGCTCAGACTCCACTCAGGGGAAACTTTACTATGGCTACACCTTC	CASSSDSTQGKLYYGYTF
TRBV6-4	TRBJ2-2	few	NA	TGTGCCAGCAGTGACTCGGGGGGGAACACCGGGGAGCTGTTTTTT	CASSDSGGNTGELFF
TRBV7-3	TRBJ2-3	NA	NA	TGTGCCAGCAGTCCTGACACCAGCACAGATACGCAGTATTTT	CASSPDTSTDTQYF
TRBV5-4	TRBJ1-1	NA	NA	TGTGCCAGCAGCTCCCGGACAGCTGAAGCTTTCTTT	CASSSRTAEAFF
TRBV6-5	TRBJ1-2	NA	NA	TGTGCCAGCAGTTTCGAACAGGGCACACTTAACTATGGCTACACCTTC	CASSFEQGTLNYGYTF
TRBV2	TRBJ2-3	NA	TRBD1	TGTGCCAGCAGTGGGGACAGGGCCGCCAATACGCAGTATTTT	CASSGDRAANTQYF
TRBV5-4	TRBJ1-2	NA	TRBD1	TGTGCCAGCAGCACCCCGGGACAGGGAAAACCCTATGGCTACACCTTC	CASSTPGQGKPYGYTF
TRBV18	TRBJ2-3	NA	NA	TGTGCCAGCTCACCTGGGACTAGCACAGATACGCAGTATTTT	CASSPGTSTDTQYF
TRBV9	TRBJ2-7	NA	TRBD2	TGTGCCAGCAGCCCCCCGCAAGCGGGGCACGAGCAGTACTTC	CASSPPQAGHEQYF
TRBV7-8	TRBJ2-6	NA	NA	TGTGCCAGCAGCACACCGACGGGCTCTGGGGCCAACGTCCTGACTTTC	CASSTPTGSGANVLTF
TRBV3-1/TRBV3-2	TRBJ2-1	NA	NA	TGTGCCAGCAGCCAAGGGGGGGGACAGGTGTTGCCCCCTCGCCGGAATGAGCAGTTCTTC	CASSQGGGQVLPPRRNEQFF
TRBV5-1	TRBJ1-6	NA	NA	TGCGCCAGCAGCTTGTCGGCAGGGGATAATTCACCCCTCCACTTT	CASSLSAGDNSPLHF
TRBV6-2/TRBV6-3	TRBJ1-2	NA	NA	TGTGCCAGCAGTTACTGGCAGAGGCCTCTCTATGGCTACACCTTC	CASSYWQRPLYGYTF
TRBV9	TRBJ2-2	once	NA	TGTGCCAGCAGCGCCGGGAGTCCCGGGGAGCTGTTTTTT	CASSAGSPGELFF
TRBV2	TRBJ2-5	NA	NA	TGTGCCACCTCCGGGACACCCAATTTTCGGGGAGAGACCCAGTACTTC	CATSGTPNFRGETQYF
TRBV7-2	TRBJ2-7	few	NA	TGTGCCAGCAGCCCCCTTCCAGGGCTTGGCGAGCAGTACTTC	CASSPLPGLGEQYF
TRBV19	TRBJ2-3	NA	NA	TGTGCCAGTAGTGGAAGGGCGGGGAGCACAGATACGCAGTATTTT	CASSGRAGSTDTQYF
TRBV27	TRBJ2-3	NA	NA	TGTGCCAGCAGTCCACTTGTTCGCCGCACAGATACGCAGTATTTT	CASSPLVRRTDTQYF
TRBV9	TRBJ2-5	NA	TRBD2	TGTGCCAGCAGCTTTTGGACGGTGGACCATCGGACTAGGGAGACCCAGTACTTC	CASSFWTVDHRTRETQYF
TRBV5-4	TRBJ2-1	few	TRBD2	TGTGCCAGCAGGGCGGGGACTAGCGGGGACTACAATGAGCAGTTCTTC	CASRAGTSGDYNEQFF
TRBV19	TRBJ2-2	NA	TRBD1	TGTGCCAGCAGAGACAGGGATCACGGGGAGCTGTTTTTT	CASRDRDHGELFF
TRBV30	TRBJ1-2	NA	TRBD1	TGTGCCTGGTGGGGACAGGGCGTAGGCCTCTATGGCTACACCTTC	CAWWGQGVGLYGYTF
TRBV21-1	TRBJ2-1	NA	NA	TGTGCCAGCAGCAAAGCGGGAAGCGGGGGCTGGGATGAGCAGTTCTTC	CASSKAGSGGWDEQFF
TRBV9	TRBJ2-7	NA	NA	TGTGCCAGCAGCGTGAGCGGTGTCCCTCGGGACGAGCAGTACTTC	CASSVSGVPRDEQYF
TRBV25-1	TRBJ1-1	NA	NA	TGTGCCAGCATAATGAACACTGAAGCTTTCTTT	CASIMNTEAFF
TRBV6-6	TRBJ1-2	NA	NA	TGTGCCAGCAGTTACCTGGAGAGCTCCTATGGCTACACCTTC	CASSYLESSYGYTF
TRBV19	TRBJ1-1	once	NA	TGTGCCAGTCTCGCCGGGACACTGAACACTGAAGCTTTCTTT	CASLAGTLNTEAFF
TRBV11-3	TRBJ2-2	NA	NA	TGTGCCAGCAGTCGGGGGGCCGACAACACCGGGGAGCTGTTTTTT	CASSRGADNTGELFF
TRBV3-1/TRBV3-2	TRBJ2-7	few	NA	TGTGCCAGCAGCCGCTGGCGGGCGACCTACGAGCAGTACTTC	CASSRWRATYEQYF
TRBV5-6	TRBJ1-4	NA	NA	TGTGCCAGCAGCCTAGGACACCTGATCGAAAAACTGTTTTTT	CASSLGHLIEKLFF